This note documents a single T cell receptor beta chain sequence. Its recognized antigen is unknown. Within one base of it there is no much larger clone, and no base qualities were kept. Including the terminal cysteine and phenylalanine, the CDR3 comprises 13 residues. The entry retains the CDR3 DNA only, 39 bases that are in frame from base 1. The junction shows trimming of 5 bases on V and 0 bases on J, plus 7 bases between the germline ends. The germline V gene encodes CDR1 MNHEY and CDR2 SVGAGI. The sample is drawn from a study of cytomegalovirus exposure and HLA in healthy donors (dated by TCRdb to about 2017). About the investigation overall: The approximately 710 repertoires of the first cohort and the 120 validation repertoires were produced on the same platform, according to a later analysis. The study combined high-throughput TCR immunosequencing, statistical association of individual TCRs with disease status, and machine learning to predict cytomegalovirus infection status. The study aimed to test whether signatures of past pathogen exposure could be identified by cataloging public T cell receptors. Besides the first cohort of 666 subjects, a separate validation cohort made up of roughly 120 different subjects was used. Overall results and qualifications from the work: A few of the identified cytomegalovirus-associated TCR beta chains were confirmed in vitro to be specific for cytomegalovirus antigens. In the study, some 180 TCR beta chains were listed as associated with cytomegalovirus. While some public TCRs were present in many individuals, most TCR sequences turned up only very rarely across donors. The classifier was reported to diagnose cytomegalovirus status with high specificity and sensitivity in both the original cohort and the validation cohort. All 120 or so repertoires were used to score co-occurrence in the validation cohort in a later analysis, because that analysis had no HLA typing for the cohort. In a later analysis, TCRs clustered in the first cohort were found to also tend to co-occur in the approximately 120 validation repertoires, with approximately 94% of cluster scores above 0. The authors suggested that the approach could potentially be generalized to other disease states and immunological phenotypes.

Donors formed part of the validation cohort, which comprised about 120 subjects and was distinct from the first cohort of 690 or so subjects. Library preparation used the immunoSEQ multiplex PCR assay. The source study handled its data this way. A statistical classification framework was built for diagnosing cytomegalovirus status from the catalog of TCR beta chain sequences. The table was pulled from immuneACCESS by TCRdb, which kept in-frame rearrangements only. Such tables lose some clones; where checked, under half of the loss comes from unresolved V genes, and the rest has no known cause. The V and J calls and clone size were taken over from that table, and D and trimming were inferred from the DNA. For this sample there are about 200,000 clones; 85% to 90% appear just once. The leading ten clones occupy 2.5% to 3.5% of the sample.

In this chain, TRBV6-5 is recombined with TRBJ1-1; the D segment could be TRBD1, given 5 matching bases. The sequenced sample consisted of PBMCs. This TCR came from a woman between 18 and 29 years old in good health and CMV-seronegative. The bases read TGTGCCAGCAGTGGACAATTGAACACTGAAGCTTTCTTT. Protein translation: CASSGQLNTEAFF.